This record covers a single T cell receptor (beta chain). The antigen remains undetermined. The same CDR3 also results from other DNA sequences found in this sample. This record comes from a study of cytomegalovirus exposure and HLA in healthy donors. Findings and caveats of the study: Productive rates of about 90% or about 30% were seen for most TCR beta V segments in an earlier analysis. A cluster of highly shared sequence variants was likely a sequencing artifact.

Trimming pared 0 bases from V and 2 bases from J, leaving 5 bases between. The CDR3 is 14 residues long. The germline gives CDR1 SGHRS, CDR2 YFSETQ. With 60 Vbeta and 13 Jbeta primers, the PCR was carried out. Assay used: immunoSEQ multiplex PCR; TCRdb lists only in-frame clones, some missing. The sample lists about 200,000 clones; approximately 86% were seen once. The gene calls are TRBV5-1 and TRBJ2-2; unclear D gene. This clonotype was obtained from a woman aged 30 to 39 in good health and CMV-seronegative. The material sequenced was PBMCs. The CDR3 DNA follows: TGCGCCAGCAGCTTGGGACAAAACACCGGGGAGCTGTTTTTT. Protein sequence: CASSLGQNTGELFF.